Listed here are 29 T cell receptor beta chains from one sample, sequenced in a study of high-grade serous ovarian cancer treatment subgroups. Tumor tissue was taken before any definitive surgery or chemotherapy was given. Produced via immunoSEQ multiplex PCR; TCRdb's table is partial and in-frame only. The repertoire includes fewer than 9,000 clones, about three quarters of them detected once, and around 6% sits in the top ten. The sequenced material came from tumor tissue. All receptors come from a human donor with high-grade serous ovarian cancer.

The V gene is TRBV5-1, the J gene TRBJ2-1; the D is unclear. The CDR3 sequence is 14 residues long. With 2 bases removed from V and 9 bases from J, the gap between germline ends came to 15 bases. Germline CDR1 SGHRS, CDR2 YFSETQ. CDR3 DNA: TGCGCCAGCAGCTTTGGGTACCAAGCCGGTGAGCAGTTCTTC. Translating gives CASSFGYQAGEQFF.

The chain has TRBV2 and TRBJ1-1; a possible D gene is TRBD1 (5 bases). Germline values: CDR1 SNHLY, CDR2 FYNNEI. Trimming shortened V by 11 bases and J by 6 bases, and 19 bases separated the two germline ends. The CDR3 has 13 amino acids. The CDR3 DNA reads TGTGCCTCCGGGCCCAGGGTATCCTCTGAAGCTTTCTTT. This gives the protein CASGPRVSSEAFF.

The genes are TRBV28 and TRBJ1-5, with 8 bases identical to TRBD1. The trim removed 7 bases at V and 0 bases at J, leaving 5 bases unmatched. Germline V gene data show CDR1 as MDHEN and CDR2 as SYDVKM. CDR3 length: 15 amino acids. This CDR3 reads CASKTGGNSNQPQHF. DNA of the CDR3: TGTGCCAGCAAAACAGGGGGAAATAGCAATCAGCCCCAGCATTTT.

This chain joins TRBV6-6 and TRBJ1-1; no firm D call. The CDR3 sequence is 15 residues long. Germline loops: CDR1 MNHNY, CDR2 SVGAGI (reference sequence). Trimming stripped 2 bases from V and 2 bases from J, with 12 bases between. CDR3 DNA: TGTGCCAGCAGTTACCCTATCAGAGTAAACACTGAAGCTTTCTTT. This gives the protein CASSYPIRVNTEAFF.

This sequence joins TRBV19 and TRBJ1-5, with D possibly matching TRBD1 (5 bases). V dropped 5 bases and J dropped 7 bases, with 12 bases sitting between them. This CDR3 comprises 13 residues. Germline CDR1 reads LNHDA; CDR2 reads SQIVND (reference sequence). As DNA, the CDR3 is TGTGCCAGTAGTGGCAGGGTAAGCCAGCCCCAGCATTTT. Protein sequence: CASSGRVSQPQHF.

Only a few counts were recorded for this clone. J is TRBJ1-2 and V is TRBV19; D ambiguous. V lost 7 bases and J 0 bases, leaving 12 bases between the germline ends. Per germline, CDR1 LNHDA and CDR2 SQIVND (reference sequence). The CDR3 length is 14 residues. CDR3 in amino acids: CASKLQATNYGYTF. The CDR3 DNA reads TGTGCCAGTAAGCTCCAGGCGACTAACTATGGCTACACCTTC.

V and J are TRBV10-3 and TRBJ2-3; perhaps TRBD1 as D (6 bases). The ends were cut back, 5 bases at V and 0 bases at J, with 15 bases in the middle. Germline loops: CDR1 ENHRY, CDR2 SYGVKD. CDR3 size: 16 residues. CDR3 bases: TGTGCCATCAGTAATCCGACGGACAGCAGCACAGATACGCAGTATTTT. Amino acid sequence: CAISNPTDSSTDTQYF.

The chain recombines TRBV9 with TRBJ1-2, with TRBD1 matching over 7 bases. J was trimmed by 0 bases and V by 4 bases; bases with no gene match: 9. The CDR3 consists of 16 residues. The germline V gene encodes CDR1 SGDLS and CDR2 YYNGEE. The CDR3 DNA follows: TGTGCCAGCAGCCCCACGGGACAGATAACTAACTATGGCTACACCTTC. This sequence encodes CASSPTGQITNYGYTF. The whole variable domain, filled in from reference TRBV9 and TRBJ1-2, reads DSGVTQTPKHLITATGQRVTLRCSPRSGDLSVYWYQQSLDQGLQFLIQYYNGEERAKGNILERFSAQQFPDLHSELNLSSLELGDSALYFCASSPTGQITNYGYTFGSGTRLTVV.

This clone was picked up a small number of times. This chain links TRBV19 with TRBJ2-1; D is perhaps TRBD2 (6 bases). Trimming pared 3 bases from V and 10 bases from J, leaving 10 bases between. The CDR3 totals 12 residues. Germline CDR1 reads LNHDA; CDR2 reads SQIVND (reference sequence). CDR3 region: CASSMNLAEQFF. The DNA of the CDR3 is TGTGCCAGTAGTATGAATCTAGCGGAGCAGTTCTTC.

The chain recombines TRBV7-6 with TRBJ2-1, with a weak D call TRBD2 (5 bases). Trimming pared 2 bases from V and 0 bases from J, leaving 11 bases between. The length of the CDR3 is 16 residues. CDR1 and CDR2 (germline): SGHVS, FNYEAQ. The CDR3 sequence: CASSLTAGSSYNEQFF. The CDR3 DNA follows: TGTGCCAGCAGCTTAACGGCGGGCAGCTCCTACAATGAGCAGTTCTTC.

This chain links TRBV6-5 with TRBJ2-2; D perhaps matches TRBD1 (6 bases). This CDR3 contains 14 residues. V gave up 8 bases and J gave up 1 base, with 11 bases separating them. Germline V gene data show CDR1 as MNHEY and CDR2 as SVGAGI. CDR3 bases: TGTGCCAGCTTGGACAGCTTGAACACCGGGGAGCTGTTTTTT. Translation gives CASLDSLNTGELFF.

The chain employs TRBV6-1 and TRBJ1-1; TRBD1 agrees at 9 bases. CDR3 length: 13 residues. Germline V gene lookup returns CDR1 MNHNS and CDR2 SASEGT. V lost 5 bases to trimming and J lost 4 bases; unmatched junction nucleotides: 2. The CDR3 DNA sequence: TGTGCCAGCAGTAGACAGGGGGGCACTGAAGCTTTCTTT. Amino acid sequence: CASSRQGGTEAFF.

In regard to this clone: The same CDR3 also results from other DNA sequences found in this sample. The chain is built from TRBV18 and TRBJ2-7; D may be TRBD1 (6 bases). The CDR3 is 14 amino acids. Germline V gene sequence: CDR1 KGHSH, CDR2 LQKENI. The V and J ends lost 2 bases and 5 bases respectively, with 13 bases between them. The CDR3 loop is CASSPETGANEQYF. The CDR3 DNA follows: TGTGCCAGCTCACCAGAGACAGGCGCTAACGAGCAGTACTTC.

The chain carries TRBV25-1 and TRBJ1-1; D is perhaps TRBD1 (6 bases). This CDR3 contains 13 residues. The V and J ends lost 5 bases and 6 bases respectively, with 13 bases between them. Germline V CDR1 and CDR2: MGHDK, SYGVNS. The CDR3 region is CASSRGGRAEAFF. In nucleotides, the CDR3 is TGTGCCAGCAGTCGAGGGGGACGGGCTGAAGCTTTCTTT.

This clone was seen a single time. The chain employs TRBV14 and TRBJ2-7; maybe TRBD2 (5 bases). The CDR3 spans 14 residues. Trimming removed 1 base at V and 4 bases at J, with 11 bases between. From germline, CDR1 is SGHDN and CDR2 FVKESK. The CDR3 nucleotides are TGTGCCAGCAGCCAAGGAAAAGGGAGATACGAGCAGTACTTC. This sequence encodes CASSQGKGRYEQYF.

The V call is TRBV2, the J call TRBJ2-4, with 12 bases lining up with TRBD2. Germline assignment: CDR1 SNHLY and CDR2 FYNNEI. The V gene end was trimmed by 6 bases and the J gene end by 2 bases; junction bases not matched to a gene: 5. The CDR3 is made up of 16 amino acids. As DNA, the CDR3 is TGTGCCAGCAGCTTGACTAGCGGGGGCTCCAAAAACATTCAGTACTTC. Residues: CASSLTSGGSKNIQYF.

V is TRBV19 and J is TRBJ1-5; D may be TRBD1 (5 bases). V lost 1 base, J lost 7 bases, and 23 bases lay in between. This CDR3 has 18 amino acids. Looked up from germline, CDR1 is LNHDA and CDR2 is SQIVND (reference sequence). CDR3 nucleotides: TGTGCCAGTAGTATAGGTCGGGTTAGGGGAACTGCGCGACAGCCCCAGCATTTT. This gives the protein CASSIGRVRGTARQPQHF.

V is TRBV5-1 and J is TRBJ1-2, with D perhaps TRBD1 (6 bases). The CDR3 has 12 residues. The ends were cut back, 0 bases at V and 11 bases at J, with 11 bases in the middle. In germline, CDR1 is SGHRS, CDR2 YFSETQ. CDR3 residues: CASSLEGGVYTF. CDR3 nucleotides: TGCGCCAGCAGCTTGGAAGGGGGAGTTTACACCTTC.

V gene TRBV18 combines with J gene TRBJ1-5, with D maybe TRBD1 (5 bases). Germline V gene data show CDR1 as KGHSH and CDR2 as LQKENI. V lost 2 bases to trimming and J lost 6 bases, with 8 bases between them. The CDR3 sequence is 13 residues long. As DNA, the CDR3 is TGTGCCAGCTCACCAGGGGACGGTCAGCCCCAGCATTTT. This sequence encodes CASSPGDGQPQHF.

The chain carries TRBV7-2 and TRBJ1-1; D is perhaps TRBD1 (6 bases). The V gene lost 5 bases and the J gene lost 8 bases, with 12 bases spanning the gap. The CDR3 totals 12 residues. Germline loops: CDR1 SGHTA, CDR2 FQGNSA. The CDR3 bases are TGTGCCAGCAGCCTGGGTAGGGGGGAAGCTTTCTTT. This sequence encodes CASSLGRGEAFF.

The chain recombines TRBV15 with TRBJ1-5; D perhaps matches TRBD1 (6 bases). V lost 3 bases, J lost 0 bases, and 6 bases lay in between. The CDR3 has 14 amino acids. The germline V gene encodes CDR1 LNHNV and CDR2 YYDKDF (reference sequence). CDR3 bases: TGTGCCACCAGCAGGGACAGTAGCAATCAGCCCCAGCATTTT. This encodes CATSRDSSNQPQHF.

The CDR3 DNA sequence: TGTGCCAGCAGCGTAGGACAGGGGGCCGTCTACGAGCAGTACTTC. This translates into CASSVGQGAVYEQYF. The V and J genes are TRBV9 and TRBJ2-7; TRBD1 matches at 10 bases. J gave up 3 bases and V 0 bases, and 3 bases lay outside the gene matches. The V gene's germline CDR1 is SGDLS and CDR2 YYNGEE. The CDR3 totals 15 residues.

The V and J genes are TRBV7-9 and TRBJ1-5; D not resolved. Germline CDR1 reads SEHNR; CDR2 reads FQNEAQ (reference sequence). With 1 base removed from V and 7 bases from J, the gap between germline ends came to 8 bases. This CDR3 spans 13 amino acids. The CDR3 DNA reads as TGTGCCAGCAGCTTAGATGGCGGGCAGCCCCAGCATTTT. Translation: CASSLDGGQPQHF.

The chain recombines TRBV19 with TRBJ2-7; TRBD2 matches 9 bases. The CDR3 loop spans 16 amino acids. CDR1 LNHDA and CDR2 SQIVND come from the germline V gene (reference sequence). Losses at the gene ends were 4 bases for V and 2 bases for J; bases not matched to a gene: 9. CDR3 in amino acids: CASSRTTQRGAYEQYF. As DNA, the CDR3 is TGTGCCAGTAGTAGGACGACTCAGCGGGGGGCCTACGAGCAGTACTTC.

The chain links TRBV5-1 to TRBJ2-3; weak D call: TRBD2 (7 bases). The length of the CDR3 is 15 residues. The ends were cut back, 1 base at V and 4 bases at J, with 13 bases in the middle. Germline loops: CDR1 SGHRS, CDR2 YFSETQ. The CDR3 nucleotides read TGCGCCAGCAGCTTGCAGGGGACTATTCCAGATACGCAGTATTTT. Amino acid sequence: CASSLQGTIPDTQYF.

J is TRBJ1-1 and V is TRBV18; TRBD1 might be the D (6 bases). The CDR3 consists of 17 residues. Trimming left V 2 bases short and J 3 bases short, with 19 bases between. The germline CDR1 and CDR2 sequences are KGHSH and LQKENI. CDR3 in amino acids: CASSPRTGTSTDTEAFF. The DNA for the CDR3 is TGTGCCAGCTCACCAAGGACCGGGACAAGCACTGACACTGAAGCTTTCTTT.

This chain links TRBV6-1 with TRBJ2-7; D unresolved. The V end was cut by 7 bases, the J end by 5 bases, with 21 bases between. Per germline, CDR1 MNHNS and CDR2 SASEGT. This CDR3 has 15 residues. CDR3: CASTLSMTGAHEQYF. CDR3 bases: TGTGCCAGCACCCTGTCTATGACGGGTGCCCACGAGCAGTACTTC.

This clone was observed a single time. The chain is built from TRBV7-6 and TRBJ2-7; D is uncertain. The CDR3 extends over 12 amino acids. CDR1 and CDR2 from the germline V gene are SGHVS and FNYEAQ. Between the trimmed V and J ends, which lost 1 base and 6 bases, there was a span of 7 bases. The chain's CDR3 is CASSLVATEQYF. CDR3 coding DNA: TGTGCCAGCAGCTTAGTTGCGACCGAGCAGTACTTC.

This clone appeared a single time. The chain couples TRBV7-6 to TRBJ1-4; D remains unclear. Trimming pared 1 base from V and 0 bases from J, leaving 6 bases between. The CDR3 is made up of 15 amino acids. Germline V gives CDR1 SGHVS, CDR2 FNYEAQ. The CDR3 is CASSLGDATNEKLFF. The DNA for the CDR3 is TGTGCCAGCAGCTTAGGTGACGCAACTAATGAAAAACTGTTTTTT.